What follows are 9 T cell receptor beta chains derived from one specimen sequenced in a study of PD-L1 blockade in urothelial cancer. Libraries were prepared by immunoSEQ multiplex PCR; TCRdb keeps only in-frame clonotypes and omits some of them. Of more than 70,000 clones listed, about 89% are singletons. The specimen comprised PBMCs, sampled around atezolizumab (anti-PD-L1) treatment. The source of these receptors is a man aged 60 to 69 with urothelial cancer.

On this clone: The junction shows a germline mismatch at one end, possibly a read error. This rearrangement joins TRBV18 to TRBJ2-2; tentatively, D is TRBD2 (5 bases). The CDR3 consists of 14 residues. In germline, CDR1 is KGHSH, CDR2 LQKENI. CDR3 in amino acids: CAARQAENIGELFF. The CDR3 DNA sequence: TGTGCAGCCCGACAAGCGGAGAACATCGGGGAGCTGTTTTTT.

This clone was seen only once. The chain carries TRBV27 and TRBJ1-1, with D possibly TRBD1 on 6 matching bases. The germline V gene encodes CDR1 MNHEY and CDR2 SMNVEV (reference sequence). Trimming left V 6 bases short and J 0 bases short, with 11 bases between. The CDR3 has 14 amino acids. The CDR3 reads CASRRDTLNTEAFF. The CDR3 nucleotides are TGTGCCAGCAGACGGGACACCTTGAACACTGAAGCTTTCTTT.

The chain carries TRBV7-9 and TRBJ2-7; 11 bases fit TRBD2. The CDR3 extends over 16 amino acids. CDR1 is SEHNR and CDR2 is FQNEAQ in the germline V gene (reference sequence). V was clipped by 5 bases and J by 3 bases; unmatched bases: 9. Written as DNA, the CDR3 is TGTGCCAGCAGCCTTTCCTCCGGGACTAGCGGCTACGAGCAGTACTTC. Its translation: CASSLSSGTSGYEQYF.

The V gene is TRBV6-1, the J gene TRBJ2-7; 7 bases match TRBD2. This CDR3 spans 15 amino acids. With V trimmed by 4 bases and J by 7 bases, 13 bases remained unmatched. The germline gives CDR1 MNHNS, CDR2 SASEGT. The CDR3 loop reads CASSASGGPSLEQYF. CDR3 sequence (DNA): TGTGCCAGCAGTGCGTCGGGAGGACCCAGTTTGGAGCAGTACTTC.

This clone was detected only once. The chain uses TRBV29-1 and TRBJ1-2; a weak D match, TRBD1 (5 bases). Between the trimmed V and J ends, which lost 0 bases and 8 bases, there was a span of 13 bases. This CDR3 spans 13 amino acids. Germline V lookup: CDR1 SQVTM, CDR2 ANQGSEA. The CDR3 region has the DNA TGCAGCGTTGAAGAAATTAGGGGCCGGGGCTACACCTTC. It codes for CSVEEIRGRGYTF.

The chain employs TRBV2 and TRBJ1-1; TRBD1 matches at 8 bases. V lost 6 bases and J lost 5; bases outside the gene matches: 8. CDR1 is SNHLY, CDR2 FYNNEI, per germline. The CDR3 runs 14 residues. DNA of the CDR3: TGTGCCAGCAGACCTGACAGGGGTAGGACTGAAGCTTTCTTT. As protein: CASRPDRGRTEAFF.

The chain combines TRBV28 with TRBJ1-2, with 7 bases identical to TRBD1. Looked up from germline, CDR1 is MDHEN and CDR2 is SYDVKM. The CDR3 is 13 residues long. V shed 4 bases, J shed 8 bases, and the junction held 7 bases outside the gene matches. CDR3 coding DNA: TGTGCCAGCAGTTCGACAGGGCTCGGCGGCTACACCTTC. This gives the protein CASSSTGLGGYTF.

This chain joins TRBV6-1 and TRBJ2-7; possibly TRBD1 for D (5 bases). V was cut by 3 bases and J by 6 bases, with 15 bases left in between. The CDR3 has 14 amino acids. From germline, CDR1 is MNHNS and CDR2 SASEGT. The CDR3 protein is CASSDRAGFREQYF. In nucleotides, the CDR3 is TGTGCCAGCAGTGATAGGGCAGGGTTTCGCGAGCAGTACTTC.

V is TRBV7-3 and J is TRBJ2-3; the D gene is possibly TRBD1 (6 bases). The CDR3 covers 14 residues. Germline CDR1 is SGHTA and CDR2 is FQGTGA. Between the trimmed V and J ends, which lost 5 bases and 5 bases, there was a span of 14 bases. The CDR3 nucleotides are TGTGCCAGCAGCGACAGAGGGGGAGAAGATACGCAGTATTTT. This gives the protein CASSDRGGEDTQYF.